This TCR beta chain was sequenced in a study of blood T cell repertoires in COVID-19. Whole-study context: Collection of acute and convalescent COVID-19 samples took place in the United States, Italy and Spain. Sample material is recorded as cDNA or gDNA derived from T cells, B-cell-depleted T cells, or PBMCs.

This CDR3 is built from 14 residues. V lost 1 base, J lost 0 bases, and 8 bases lay in between. Germline V CDR1 and CDR2: SGHNT, YYREEE (reference sequence). This clone has just a few counts. In the authors' methods: Reference gene primers were amplified, and this amplification served to estimate nucleated cell counts. Assay used: immunoSEQ multiplex PCR; TCRdb lists only in-frame clones, some missing. V, J and clone size were drawn from that table, and D and trimming were deduced from the DNA. The data hold approximately 68,000 clones, with around 80% observed a single time. The source material was peripheral blood. This receptor was obtained from a human donor in a cohort sampled during active COVID-19. The chain combines TRBV5-4 with TRBJ2-7, with a tentative D call TRBD1 (6 bases). CDR3 amino acids: CASSLTGSSYEQYF. In nucleotides, the CDR3 is TGTGCCAGCAGCTTGACAGGGAGCTCCTACGAGCAGTACTTC.